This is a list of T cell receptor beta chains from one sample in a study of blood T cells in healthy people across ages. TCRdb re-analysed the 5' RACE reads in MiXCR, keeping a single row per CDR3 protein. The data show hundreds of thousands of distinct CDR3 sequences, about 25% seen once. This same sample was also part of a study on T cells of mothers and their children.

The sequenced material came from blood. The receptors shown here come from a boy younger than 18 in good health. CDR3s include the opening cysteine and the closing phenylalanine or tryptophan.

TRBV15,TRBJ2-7,CATNPDGTYEQYF
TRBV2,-,CASIRDRPYEQYF
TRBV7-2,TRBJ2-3,CASSSRLDTQYF
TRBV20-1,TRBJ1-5,CSAPGPGPNQPQHF
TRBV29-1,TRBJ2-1,CSVEGFQSARGNEQFF
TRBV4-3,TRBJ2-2,CASSQDVGLATGELFF
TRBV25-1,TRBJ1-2,CASSDSRGGATGAF
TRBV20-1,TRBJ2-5,CSALPGGIQETQYF
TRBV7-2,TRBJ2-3,CASSPLAGGMDTQYF
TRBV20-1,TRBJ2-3,CSAEGNTDTQYF
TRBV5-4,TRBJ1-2,CASSLRGAQGYGYTF
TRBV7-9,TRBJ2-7,CASSLIGTAGAYEQYF
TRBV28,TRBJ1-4,CASSPTGKMKKLFF
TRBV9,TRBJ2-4,CASSVGEVAKNIQYF
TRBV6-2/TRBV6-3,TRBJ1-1,CASSYGQGVRNTEAFF
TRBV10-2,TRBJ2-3,CASSLGGEGDTQYF
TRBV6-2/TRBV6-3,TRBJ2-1,CASNRNGGNNEQFF
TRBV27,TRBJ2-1,CASSPQRRLNEQFF
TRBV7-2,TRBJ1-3,CASSLARGSGNTIYF
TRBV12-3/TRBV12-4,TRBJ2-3,CASSSKPGGMSTDTQYF
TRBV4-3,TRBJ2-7,CASSQKRAGVEGEQYF
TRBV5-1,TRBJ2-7,CASTKGQGLYEQYF
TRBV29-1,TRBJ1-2,CSEVSNYSYTF
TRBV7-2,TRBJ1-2,CASSSRPVEEKYGYTF
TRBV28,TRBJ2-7,CASNFESSYEQYF
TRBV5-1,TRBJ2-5,CARTGPQETQYF
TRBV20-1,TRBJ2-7,CSGLAGGPSYEQYF
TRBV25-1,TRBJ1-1,CASRNLGGTEAFF
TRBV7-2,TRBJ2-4,CASSFKAGYIQYF
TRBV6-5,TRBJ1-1,CASSYGAGGTEAFF
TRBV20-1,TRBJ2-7,CSASGFTYEQYF
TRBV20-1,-,CSASARWDMSEQYF
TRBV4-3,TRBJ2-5,CASSQDSRGMRETQYF
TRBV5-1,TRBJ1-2,CASSLEVRGYTF
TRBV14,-,CASSQFPGSEQFF